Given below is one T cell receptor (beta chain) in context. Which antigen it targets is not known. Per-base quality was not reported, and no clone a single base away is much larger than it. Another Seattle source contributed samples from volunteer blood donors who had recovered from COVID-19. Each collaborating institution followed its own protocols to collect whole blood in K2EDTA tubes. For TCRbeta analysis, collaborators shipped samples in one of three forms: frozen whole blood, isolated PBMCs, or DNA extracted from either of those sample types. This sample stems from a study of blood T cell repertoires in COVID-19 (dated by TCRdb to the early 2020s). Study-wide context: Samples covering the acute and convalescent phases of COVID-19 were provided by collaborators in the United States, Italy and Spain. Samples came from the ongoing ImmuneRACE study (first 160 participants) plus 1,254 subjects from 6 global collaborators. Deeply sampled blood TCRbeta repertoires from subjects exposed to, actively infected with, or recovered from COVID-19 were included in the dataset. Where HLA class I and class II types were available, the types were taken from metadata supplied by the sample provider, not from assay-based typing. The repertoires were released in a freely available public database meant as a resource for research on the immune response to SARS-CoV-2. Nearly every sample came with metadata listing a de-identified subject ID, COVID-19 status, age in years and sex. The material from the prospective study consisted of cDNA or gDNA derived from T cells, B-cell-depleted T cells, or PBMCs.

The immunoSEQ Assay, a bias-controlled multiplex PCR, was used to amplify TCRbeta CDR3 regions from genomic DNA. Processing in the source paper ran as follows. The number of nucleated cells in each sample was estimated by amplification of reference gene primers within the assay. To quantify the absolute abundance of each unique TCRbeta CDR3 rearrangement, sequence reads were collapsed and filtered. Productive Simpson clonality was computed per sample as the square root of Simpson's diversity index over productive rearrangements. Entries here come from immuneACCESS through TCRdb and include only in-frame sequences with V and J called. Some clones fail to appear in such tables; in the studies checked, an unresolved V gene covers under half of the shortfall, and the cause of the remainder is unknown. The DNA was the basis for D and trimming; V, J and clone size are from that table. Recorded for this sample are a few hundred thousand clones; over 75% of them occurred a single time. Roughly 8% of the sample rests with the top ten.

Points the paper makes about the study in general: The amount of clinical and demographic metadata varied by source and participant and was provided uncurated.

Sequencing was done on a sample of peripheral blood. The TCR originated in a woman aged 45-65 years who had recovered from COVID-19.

Here is the DNA: TGTGCCAGCTCACCCGCGGGCACTGAAGCTTTCTTT. Its translation is CASSPAGTEAFF. The chain uses TRBV18 and TRBJ1-1; too little of a D gene remains to name it. The germline V gene encodes CDR1 KGHSH and CDR2 LQKENI. From its cysteine to its phenylalanine, the CDR3 spans 12 amino acids. Only the CDR3 region is kept as DNA, spanning 36 bases read in frame from base 1. Relative to germline, V is 3 bases shorter and J is 4 bases shorter, with 6 bases between their ends.